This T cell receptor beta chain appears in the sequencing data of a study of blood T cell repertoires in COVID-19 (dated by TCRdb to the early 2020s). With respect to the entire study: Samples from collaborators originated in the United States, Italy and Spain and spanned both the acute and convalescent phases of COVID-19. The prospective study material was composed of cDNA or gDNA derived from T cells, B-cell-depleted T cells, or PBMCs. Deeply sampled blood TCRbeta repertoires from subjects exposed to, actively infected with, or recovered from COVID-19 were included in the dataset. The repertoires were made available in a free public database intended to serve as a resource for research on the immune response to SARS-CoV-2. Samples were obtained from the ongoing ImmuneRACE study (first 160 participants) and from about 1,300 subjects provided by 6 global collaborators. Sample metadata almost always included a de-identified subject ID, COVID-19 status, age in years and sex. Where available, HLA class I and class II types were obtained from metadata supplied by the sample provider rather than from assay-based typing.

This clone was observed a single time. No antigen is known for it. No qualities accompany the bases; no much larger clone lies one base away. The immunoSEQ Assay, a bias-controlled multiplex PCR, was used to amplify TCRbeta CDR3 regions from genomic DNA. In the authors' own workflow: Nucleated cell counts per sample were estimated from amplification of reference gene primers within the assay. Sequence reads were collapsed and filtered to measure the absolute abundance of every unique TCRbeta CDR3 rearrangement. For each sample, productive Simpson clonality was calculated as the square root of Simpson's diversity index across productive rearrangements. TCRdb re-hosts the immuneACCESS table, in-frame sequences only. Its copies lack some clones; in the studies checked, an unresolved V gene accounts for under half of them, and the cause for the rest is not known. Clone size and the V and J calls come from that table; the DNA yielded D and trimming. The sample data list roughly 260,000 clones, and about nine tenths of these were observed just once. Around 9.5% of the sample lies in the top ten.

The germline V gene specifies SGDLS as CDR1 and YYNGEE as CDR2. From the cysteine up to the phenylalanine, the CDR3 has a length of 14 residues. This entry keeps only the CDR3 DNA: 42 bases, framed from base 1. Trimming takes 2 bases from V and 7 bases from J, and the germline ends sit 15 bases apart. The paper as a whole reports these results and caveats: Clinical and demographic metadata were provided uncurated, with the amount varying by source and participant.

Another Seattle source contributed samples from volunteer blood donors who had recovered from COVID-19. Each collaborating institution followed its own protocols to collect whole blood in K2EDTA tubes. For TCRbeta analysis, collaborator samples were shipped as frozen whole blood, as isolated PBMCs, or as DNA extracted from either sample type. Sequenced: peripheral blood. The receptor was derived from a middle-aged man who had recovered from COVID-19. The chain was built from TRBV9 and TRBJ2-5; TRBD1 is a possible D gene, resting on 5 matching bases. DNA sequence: TGTGCCAGCAGCGTCCAGGGCCTGTCGGGGACCCAGTACTTC. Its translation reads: CASSVQGLSGTQYF.